The 14 T cell receptor beta chains given below trace back to one sample, sequenced in a study of shared clonotypes between healthy human individuals. Produced via immunoSEQ multiplex PCR; TCRdb's table is partial and in-frame only. The sample has some 2.4 million clones, 93% seen once. The specimen sequenced was naive CD4+ T cells from PBMCs. Stated subset: CD45RA+ positively selected. The receptors were gathered from a man aged 18 to 30 in good health. Some clones in this sample may be carry-over from other donors' samples.

The rearrangement links TRBV28 to TRBJ2-1; unclear D gene. The V gene lost 6 bases and the J gene lost 8 bases, with 8 bases spanning the gap. The germline V gene has CDR1 MDHEN and CDR2 SYDVKM. This CDR3 has 11 residues. CDR3 residues: CASRDEDEQFF. The CDR3 DNA is TGTGCCAGCAGGGATGAGGATGAGCAGTTCTTC.

The chain combines TRBV10-1 with TRBJ1-1, with a tentative D call TRBD1 (5 bases). The CDR3 sequence is 15 residues long. Germline lookup yields CDR1 WNHNN and CDR2 SYGVQD (reference sequence). V lost 0 bases to trimming and J lost 5 bases, with 13 bases between them. The CDR3 DNA reads TGCGCCAGCAGTGAGTCGATCCCAGGGCAAACTGAAGCTTTCTTT. It codes for CASSESIPGQTEAFF.

The J gene is TRBJ2-7, the V gene TRBV27, with 7 bases fitting TRBD2. Per germline, CDR1 MNHEY and CDR2 SMNVEV (reference sequence). Unmatched junction bases numbered 8, after V lost 6 bases and J lost 0 bases. The CDR3 has 15 amino acids. The CDR3: CASSLSGGNSYEQYF. DNA for the CDR3: TGTGCCAGCAGCCTATCGGGGGGAAACTCCTACGAGCAGTACTTC.

The CDR3 reads CASSMGKGEKLFF. In DNA, the CDR3 is TGCGCCAGCAGCATGGGAAAGGGGGAAAAACTGTTTTTT. The chain recombines TRBV5-1 with TRBJ1-4; D might be TRBD1 (5 bases). V was clipped by 4 bases and J by 8 bases, with 12 bases between them. This CDR3 has 13 amino acids. CDR1 is SGHRS and CDR2 is YFSETQ in the germline V gene.

As for this clone: The identical CDR3 is also encoded by other nucleotide sequences in the sample. The CDR3 sequence: CASSPRTGGSYEQYF. In nucleotides, the CDR3 is TGTGCCAGCAGCCCACGGACAGGGGGCTCGTACGAGCAGTACTTC. This chain connects TRBV7-2 to TRBJ2-7, with 11 bases identical to TRBD1. The germline V gene encodes CDR1 SGHTA and CDR2 FQGNSA. The CDR3 totals 15 residues. J was trimmed by 4 bases and V by 5 bases; bases with no gene match: 7.

This chain connects TRBV19 to TRBJ2-2; the D gene could be TRBD1 or TRBD2 (5 bases each). CDR1 is LNHDA and CDR2 is SQIVND in the germline V gene (reference sequence). The CDR3 runs 18 residues. Trimming cost V 4 bases and J 2 bases, with 20 bases left between them. The CDR3 nucleotides read TGTGCCAGTAGTAACCTCCTCGCCGGGACCTCCAACACCGGGGAGCTGTTTTTT. It is translated as CASSNLLAGTSNTGELFF.

V is TRBV30 and J is TRBJ1-5; no clear D. CDR3 length: 13 residues. Germline-derived CDR1 and CDR2 are GTSNPN and SVGIG (reference sequence). V lost 3 bases, J lost 3 bases, and 9 bases lay in between. The DNA for the CDR3 is TGTGCCTGGAGGGCAGGATTCAATCAGCCCCAGCATTTT. Translation gives CAWRAGFNQPQHF.

This chain joins TRBV9 and TRBJ2-2; no clear D. The CDR3 spans 11 residues. Per germline, CDR1 SGDLS and CDR2 YYNGEE. V was trimmed by 3 bases and J by 8 bases, leaving 5 bases between them. The CDR3, as DNA: TGTGCCAGCAGCGCCGGGGGGGAGCTGTTTTTT. Amino acids: CASSAGGELFF. Together with reference TRBV9 and TRBJ2-2, the CDR3 gives the full variable domain: DSGVTQTPKHLITATGQRVTLRCSPRSGDLSVYWYQQSLDQGLQFLIQYYNGEERAKGNILERFSAQQFPDLHSELNLSSLELGDSALYFCASSAGGELFFGEGSRLTVL.

The chain links TRBV18 to TRBJ1-4; D gene uncertain. Germline CDR1 is KGHSH and CDR2 is LQKENI. The CDR3 length is 17 residues. V gave up 2 bases and J gave up 0 bases, with 13 bases separating them. Here the CDR3 reads CASSPYLPGSTNEKLFF. The CDR3 nucleotides are TGTGCCAGCTCACCATATCTCCCGGGTTCAACTAATGAAAAACTGTTTTTT.

Notes on this clone: This same CDR3 is encoded by further DNA sequences in the sample. The gene calls are TRBV5-1 and TRBJ2-1; a weak D match, TRBD2 (5 bases). There are 13 residues in the CDR3. Trimming cost V 1 base and J 4 bases, with 6 bases left between them. Germline V lookup: CDR1 SGHRS, CDR2 YFSETQ. The chain's CDR3 is CASSLSGYNEQFF. The CDR3 coding sequence is TGCGCCAGCAGCTTGTCGGGGTACAATGAGCAGTTCTTC.

Concerning this clone itself: This sample also contains other DNA sequences that code for the same CDR3. The CDR3 sequence is CASSLGRPSGANVLTF. In DNA form, the CDR3 reads TGTGCCAGCAGCTTAGGCCGCCCCTCTGGGGCCAACGTCCTGACTTTC. The genes are TRBV7-6 and TRBJ2-6; D is undetermined. V lost 1 base, J lost 0 bases, and 7 bases lay in between. This CDR3 has 16 residues. CDR1 and CDR2 (germline): SGHVS, FNYEAQ.

The rearrangement uses TRBV30 and TRBJ2-3; possibly TRBD2 for D (6 bases). The CDR3 sequence is 15 residues long. Trimming cost V 5 bases and J 5 bases, with 20 bases left between them. In germline, CDR1 is GTSNPN, CDR2 SVGIG (reference sequence). CDR3 nucleotide sequence: TGTGCCTGGCACCGGCACGGGAGTCAGGGAGATACGCAGTATTTT. Protein sequence: CAWHRHGSQGDTQYF.

J is TRBJ2-1 and V is TRBV11-3; 7 nucleotides agree with TRBD2. This CDR3 has 15 amino acids. The junction had 4 bases not matched to a gene; V was cut back by 3 bases and J by 2 bases. The germline V gene encodes CDR1 SGHNT and CDR2 YENEEA. The CDR3 loop is CASSFGSGTYNEQFF. The CDR3 DNA follows: TGTGCCAGCAGCTTTGGCAGCGGGACCTACAATGAGCAGTTCTTC.

To note about this clone: The same CDR3 is also encoded by other DNA sequences in this sample. The rearrangement links TRBV28 to TRBJ1-5; D may be TRBD1 (5 bases). The CDR3 is 12 residues long. The V end was cut by 6 bases, the J end by 3 bases, with 6 bases between. Per the germline V gene, CDR1 is MDHEN and CDR2 is SYDVKM. The CDR3 here is CASRDTNQPQHF. In nucleotides, the CDR3 is TGTGCCAGCAGGGACACCAATCAGCCCCAGCATTTT.